Listed below are T cell receptor beta chains from one sample, sequenced in a study of cytomegalovirus exposure and HLA in healthy donors. Libraries were prepared by immunoSEQ multiplex PCR; TCRdb keeps only in-frame clonotypes and omits some of them. The data contain 100,000 to 120,000 clones, roughly 13% of them singletons. The specimen was PBMCs. The receptors were sampled from a man between 40 and 49 years old in good health and CMV-seropositive. Each CDR3 is given with its conserved first and last residue. The D gene is left open where the match is weak. The size entry is marked missing in some rows and otherwise reads once, few, many or a size class.

V gene: TRBV11-2; CDR3 length: 15; D gene: TRBD1; clone size: .; J gene: TRBJ2-3; CDR3 DNA: TGTGCCAGCAGCCGGACAGGGACTAGCACAGATACGCAGTATTTT; CDR3 protein: CASSRTGTSTDTQYF
V gene: TRBV9; CDR3 length: 15; D gene: TRBD1; clone size: .; J gene: TRBJ2-3; CDR3 DNA: TGTGCCAGCAGCGTAAGACAGGGGCCCACAGATACGCAGTATTTT; CDR3 protein: CASSVRQGPTDTQYF
V gene: TRBV15; CDR3 length: 14; D gene: .; clone size: few; J gene: TRBJ2-7; CDR3 DNA: TGTGCCACCAGCAGAGGCAGGGGAGCCTACGAGCAGTACTTC; CDR3 protein: CATSRGRGAYEQYF
V gene: TRBV5-1; CDR3 length: 14; D gene: .; clone size: few; J gene: TRBJ1-1; CDR3 DNA: TGCGCCAGCAGCTTGGATCCAGGGAACACTGAAGCTTTCTTT; CDR3 protein: CASSLDPGNTEAFF
V gene: TRBV6-5; CDR3 length: 12; D gene: .; clone size: .; J gene: TRBJ2-5; CDR3 DNA: TGTGCCAGCAACGGGATACAAGAGACCCAGTACTTC; CDR3 protein: CASNGIQETQYF
V gene: TRBV30; CDR3 length: 13; D gene: TRBD1; clone size: .; J gene: TRBJ1-5; CDR3 DNA: TGTGCCTGGAGCAGGGGGGCGGGTCAGCCCCAGCATTTT; CDR3 protein: CAWSRGAGQPQHF
V gene: TRBV5-8; CDR3 length: 15; D gene: .; clone size: .; J gene: TRBJ1-5; CDR3 DNA: TGTGCCAGCAGCTCCCGGGACACGGGCAATCAGCCCCAGCATTTT; CDR3 protein: CASSSRDTGNQPQHF
V gene: TRBV7-5; CDR3 length: 13; D gene: .; clone size: few; J gene: TRBJ1-1; CDR3 DNA: TGTGCCAGAAGCAGAGGGGGTTCAACTGAAGCTTTCTTT; CDR3 protein: CARSRGGSTEAFF
V gene: TRBV5-1; CDR3 length: 15; D gene: .; clone size: few; J gene: TRBJ2-7; CDR3 DNA: TGCGCCAGCAGCCTTCTCCCGGGGGAATACCACGAGCAGTACTTC; CDR3 protein: CASSLLPGEYHEQYF
V gene: TRBV15; CDR3 length: 13; D gene: .; clone size: .; J gene: TRBJ1-5; CDR3 DNA: TGTGCCACCAGCAGAGATCAGGGGCAGCCCCAGCATTTT; CDR3 protein: CATSRDQGQPQHF